Listed below are T cell receptor beta chains from one sample, sequenced in a study of PD-1 blockade in classical Hodgkin lymphoma. Using immunoSEQ multiplex PCR, the repertoire was profiled, and TCRdb retains in-frame clones only, with some absent. This table has 66,000 or so clones, 60% to 80% appearing once. The sample here was peripheral blood mononuclear cells (PBMCs), taken before the second cycle of nivolumab. The receptor source for this set is a human donor with classical Hodgkin lymphoma. Each CDR3 is given with its conserved first and last residue. The order of the fields is CDR3 protein, CDR3 DNA, J gene, clone size, V gene, D gene. D genes are given only for firm matches. Clone size appears in some rows only: once, few, many, or a class for an expanded clone.

CASSPQGTGELFF,TGTGCCAGCAGCCCACAGGGGACCGGGGAGCTGTTTTTT,TRBJ2-2,.,TRBV11-2,TRBD1
CASSLAAGLGVETQYF,TGCGCCAGCAGCTTGGCCGCGGGACTCGGGGTGGAGACCCAGTACTTC,TRBJ2-5,.,TRBV5-1,.
CASSYSLMNTEAFF,TGTGCCAGCAGTTATTCCCTTATGAACACTGAAGCTTTCTTT,TRBJ1-1,once,TRBV6-6,.
CASSLQGAPYHYTF,TGTGCCAGCAGCTTGCAGGGGGCCCCTTATCACTACACCTTC,TRBJ1-2,.,TRBV5-4,TRBD1
CSVEGRRKGDNEQFF,TGCAGCGTTGAGGGTCGACGTAAAGGCGACAATGAGCAGTTCTTC,TRBJ2-1,.,TRBV29-1,.
CASSRRGLSTDTQYF,TGTGCCAGCAGCCGCAGGGGTCTTAGCACAGATACGCAGTATTTT,TRBJ2-3,.,TRBV9,.
CASTLMGGAGTQYF,TGTGCCAGCACCCTAATGGGGGGGGCAGGAACCCAGTACTTC,TRBJ2-5,.,TRBV28,.
CSGEQGTNTEAFF,TGCAGCGGGGAACAGGGGACTAACACTGAAGCTTTCTTT,TRBJ1-1,.,TRBV29-1,TRBD1
CSVPSGTGGGYTF,TGCAGCGTTCCCAGTGGTACGGGCGGGGGCTACACCTTC,TRBJ1-2,once,TRBV29-1,.
CASSPKRTGGRDGYTF,TGTGCCAGCAGCCCAAAACGGACAGGGGGCAGGGATGGCTACACCTTC,TRBJ1-2,once,TRBV7-3,TRBD1
CASSSRGRISGELFF,TGTGCCAGCAGCTCCAGGGGGCGCATTAGCGGGGAGCTGTTTTTT,TRBJ2-2,few,TRBV7-9,TRBD1
CASRQGISSEQYF,TGCGCCAGTCGACAGGGGATTTCGTCCGAGCAGTACTTC,TRBJ2-7,.,TRBV5-1,TRBD1
CASSQRQGSLLSNQPQHF,TGTGCCAGCAGCCAGCGACAGGGGTCTCTCCTGAGCAATCAGCCCCAGCATTTT,TRBJ1-5,.,TRBV14,TRBD1
CASSRRGIGTGELFF,TGTGCCAGCAGCCGGAGAGGGATTGGAACCGGGGAGCTGTTTTTT,TRBJ2-2,.,TRBV11-1,.
CASSVGENSNTDTQYF,TGTGCCAGCAGCGTAGGGGAGAACTCCAACACAGATACGCAGTATTTT,TRBJ2-3,.,TRBV9,.
CASSLSAVRTHGYTF,TGTGCCAGCAGTTTATCGGCCGTCCGAACCCATGGCTACACCTTC,TRBJ1-2,.,TRBV27,.
CASSWDRVHEQYF,TGTGCCAGCAGTTGGGACAGGGTACACGAGCAGTACTTC,TRBJ2-7,.,TRBV6-6,TRBD1
CASRVGTAGEQFF,TGTGCCAGCAGAGTAGGGACGGCTGGGGAGCAGTTCTTC,TRBJ2-1,.,TRBV2,.
CASSHGRMNTEAFF,TGCGCCAGCAGCCACGGACGGATGAACACTGAAGCTTTCTTT,TRBJ1-1,few,TRBV5-1,.
CASTLEALNTEAFF,TGTGCCAGCACACTAGAGGCCCTGAACACTGAAGCTTTCTTT,TRBJ1-1,.,TRBV2,.
CASSPRGGSDTEAFF,TGTGCCAGCTCCCCCCGAGGCGGGTCTGACACTGAAGCTTTCTTT,TRBJ1-1,.,TRBV18,.
CASSGGQSGTYEQYF,TGTGCCAGCAGCGGGGGGCAGAGCGGGACCTACGAGCAGTACTTC,TRBJ2-7,medium-sized,TRBV7-9,.
CASSIVAEETQYF,TGTGCCAGTAGTATAGTTGCCGAGGAGACCCAGTACTTC,TRBJ2-5,.,TRBV19,.
CASSPGQGDSGNTIYF,TGCGCCAGCAGCCCGGGACAGGGGGACTCTGGAAACACCATATATTTT,TRBJ1-3,once,TRBV5-1,TRBD1
CASSVLPSRDGRLQGYTF,TGTGCCAGCAGCGTACTCCCCTCCAGGGACGGCCGACTACAAGGCTACACCTTC,TRBJ1-2,.,TRBV9,.
CASSLDQLAGEQYF,TGTGCCAGCAGCTTAGATCAGCTAGCGGGCGAGCAGTACTTC,TRBJ2-7,.,TRBV7-2,TRBD2
CASSIRGVTDTQYF,TGTGCCAGTAGTATCAGGGGGGTAACAGATACGCAGTATTTT,TRBJ2-3,.,TRBV19,.
CASSTSGRAYTGELFF,TGTGCCAGCAGCACTAGCGGGAGGGCCTACACCGGGGAGCTGTTTTTT,TRBJ2-2,once,TRBV5-8,TRBD2
CASSMAGAANEQFF,TGTGCCAGCAGTATGGCGGGAGCCGCGAATGAGCAGTTCTTC,TRBJ2-1,.,TRBV6-5,TRBD2
CASSESRGLGGYTF,TGCGCCAGCAGTGAGTCAAGGGGATTGGGTGGCTACACCTTC,TRBJ1-2,.,TRBV10-2,.
CASSPPGASGNTIYF,TGTGCCAGCAGCCCCCCAGGCGCCTCTGGAAACACCATATATTTT,TRBJ1-3,.,TRBV28,.
CASSKALWRGFLYGYTF,TGTGCCAGCAGCAAAGCGCTTTGGAGAGGATTCCTCTATGGCTACACCTTC,TRBJ1-2,.,TRBV21-1,.
CASSSAGNYGYTF,TGTGCCAGCAGTTCGGCAGGGAACTATGGCTACACCTTC,TRBJ1-2,.,TRBV2,.
CASSLDQGANYGYTF,TGTGCCAGCAGCTTGGACCAAGGCGCTAACTATGGCTACACCTTC,TRBJ1-2,once,TRBV5-8,.
CASSAIPGTVEGNTIYF,TGTGCCAGCAGTGCCATCCCCGGGACAGTAGAGGGAAACACCATATATTTT,TRBJ1-3,few,TRBV28,TRBD1
CASSSPGQGVGYEQYF,TGTGCCAGCAGCTCTCCTGGACAGGGTGTAGGGTACGAGCAGTACTTC,TRBJ2-7,few,TRBV5-4,TRBD1
CASSQDGVNYGYTF,TGCGCCAGCAGCCAAGACGGTGTTAACTATGGCTACACCTTC,TRBJ1-2,.,TRBV4-1,.
CASSVGQSTDTQYF,TGTGCCAGTAGTGTAGGACAGAGCACAGATACGCAGTATTTT,TRBJ2-3,.,TRBV19,.
CASSLAAGAGANVLTF,TGCGCCAGCAGCCTAGCAGCGGGAGCTGGGGCCAACGTCCTGACTTTC,TRBJ2-6,.,TRBV5-1,TRBD2
CASSPGAALYEQYF,TGTGCCAGCAGTCCGGGGGCAGCCCTCTACGAGCAGTACTTC,TRBJ2-7,.,TRBV28,.
CASSLAGTGNTIYF,TGCGCCAGCAGCTTGGCTGGTACGGGAAACACCATATATTTT,TRBJ1-3,.,TRBV5-1,.
CASSVAGTGVYNEQFF,TGTGCCAGCAGCGTAGCCGGGACAGGGGTATACAATGAGCAGTTCTTC,TRBJ2-1,few,TRBV9,TRBD1
CASSFGLGETQYF,TGTGCCAGCAGTTTCGGCCTAGGGGAGACCCAGTACTTC,TRBJ2-5,.,TRBV27,.
CASSYRGPGNTIYF,TGTGCCAGCAGCTACAGGGGGCCAGGAAACACCATATATTTT,TRBJ1-3,once,TRBV5-6,TRBD1